The entry that follows covers one T cell receptor (beta chain) sequence. Profiled with immunoSEQ multiplex PCR; TCRdb holds only in-frame clones, not every one. Among about 79,000 clones listed, under 85% were seen once. The data stem from a study of OX40 agonist ivuxolimab in advanced cancers. Across the study: Patients were infused with ivuxolimab every 2 weeks at 0.01 to 10 mg/kg. Among those treated, three patients had partial responses, one with hepatocellular carcinoma and two with cutaneous melanoma.

The CDR3 contains 16 residues. Trimming took off 3 bases at V and 6 bases at J, with 17 bases between the two ends. Germline CDR1 KGHSH, CDR2 LQKENI. Sampling of blood occurred at baseline, cycle 4 day 1, and cycle 7 day 1. This chain uses TRBV18 with TRBJ2-2; no firm D call. Sequencing was performed on CD4+ or CD8+ T cells sorted from blood, taken in a trial of the OX40 agonist ivuxolimab. The sequence came from an adult with an advanced solid tumor such as melanoma, head and neck, liver or kidney cancer. The chain's CDR3 is CASSPMRMTGSGELFF. For the CDR3, the DNA is TGTGCCAGCTCACCGATGCGGATGACCGGGTCCGGGGAGCTGTTTTTT.